These 9 T cell receptor beta chains were all obtained from the same sample, sequenced in a study of blood T cell repertoires in COVID-19. The data were produced by immunoSEQ multiplex PCR, yet TCRdb's version contains in-frame clones alone and is incomplete. The sample gives approximately 300,000 clones, around 90% of which show up once; 6.5% to 8% is in the top ten. Sample: peripheral blood. Receptor source: a woman aged 25 to 45 with COVID-19, enrolled during active disease.

This sequence joins TRBV15 and TRBJ2-6, with TRBD1 as a possible D gene (5 bases). The CDR3 spans 16 residues. V lost 0 bases and J 3 bases, leaving 9 bases between the germline ends. Germline CDR1 reads LNHNV; CDR2 reads YYDKDF (reference sequence). CDR3 sequence reads: CATSRDGALGANVLTF. Written as DNA, the CDR3 is TGTGCCACCAGCAGAGATGGGGCCCTTGGGGCCAACGTCCTGACTTTC. Combining the CDR3 with reference TRBV15 and TRBJ2-6 gives the whole variable domain DAMVIQNPRYQVTQFGKPVTLSCSQTLNHNVMYWYQQKSSQAPKLLFHYYDKDFNNEADTPDNFQSRRPNTSFCFLDIRSPGLGDTAMYLCATSRDGALGANVLTFGAGSRLTVL.

The V gene is TRBV7-8, the J gene TRBJ1-6, with TRBD1 matching 8 bases. The CDR3 is made up of 15 amino acids. Germline V CDR1 and CDR2: SGHVS, FQNEAQ. V shed 5 bases and J 9 bases; nucleotides not matched to a gene: 9. CDR3: CASSQGGQGSSPLHF. CDR3 nucleotide sequence: TGTGCCAGCAGCCAGGGAGGACAGGGAAGTTCACCCCTCCACTTT.

The V and J genes are TRBV28 and TRBJ2-5; 10 bases are shared with TRBD1. J lost 5 bases, V lost 4 bases, and 7 bases had no gene match. There are 15 residues in the CDR3. Looked up from germline, CDR1 is MDHEN and CDR2 is SYDVKM. CDR3 region: CASSSWTGGEETQYF. In nucleotides, the CDR3 is TGTGCCAGCAGTTCCTGGACAGGGGGTGAGGAGACCCAGTACTTC.

The chain is built from TRBV28 and TRBJ1-2, with 7 positions matching TRBD1. Germline values: CDR1 MDHEN, CDR2 SYDVKM. Trimming removed 3 bases from V and 9 bases from J; junction bases left unmatched: 7. The CDR3 consists of 13 residues. DNA of the CDR3: TGTGCCAGCAGTTTTGGGACAGCCTTCCGCTACACCTTC. Its protein product is CASSFGTAFRYTF.

The V call is TRBV28, the J call TRBJ1-1, with D possibly TRBD1 on 5 matching bases. Trimming pared 3 bases from V and 2 bases from J, leaving 7 bases between. CDR3 size: 13 residues. Germline CDR1 is MDHEN and CDR2 is SYDVKM. The CDR3 DNA is TGTGCCAGCAGTTTCCAGGGAAACACTGAAGCTTTCTTT. Protein: CASSFQGNTEAFF.

The chain combines TRBV21-1 with TRBJ1-1; TRBD1 is taken as the D call from the table, unchecked against the DNA. TRBV21-1 is shown as a pseudogene. The CDR3 runs to 17 residues. The CDR3 reads CASSGQEEHTGTTEAFF. The CDR3 DNA sequence: TGTGCCAGCAGCGGACAGGAGGAGCATACAGGAACAACTGAAGCTTTCTTT.

V usage is TRBV29-1 and J usage is TRBJ2-5, with D possibly TRBD1 on 5 matching bases. Germline values: CDR1 SQVTM, CDR2 ANQGSEA. The CDR3 extends over 12 amino acids. Deletions cut 6 bases from V and 4 bases from J, with 12 bases between. The CDR3 DNA is TGCAGCGTGATCCTAGGGGTAGAGACCCAGTACTTC. The encoded protein is CSVILGVETQYF.

This chain uses TRBV5-1 with TRBJ1-1, with 8 bases lining up with TRBD1. This CDR3 contains 13 residues. V trimming: 7 bases; J trimming: 6 bases; junction bases outside the gene matches: 8. Germline lookup yields CDR1 SGHRS and CDR2 YFSETQ. CDR3 nucleotide sequence: TGCGCCAGCGCATACAGGGGGAAGTCTGAAGCTTTCTTT. Translated, it gives CASAYRGKSEAFF.

The genes are TRBV27 and TRBJ2-2; no clear D. Germline CDR1 is MNHEY and CDR2 is SMNVEV (reference sequence). The V gene lost 5 bases and the J gene lost 1 base, with 5 bases spanning the gap. The CDR3 contains 13 residues. In DNA, the CDR3 is TGTGCCAGCAGTCCGGGGAACACCGGGGAGCTGTTTTTT. Its translation: CASSPGNTGELFF.